A selection of T cell receptor beta chains follows, all from one sample in a study of Graves' ophthalmopathy and Graves' hyperthyroidism. TCRdb fed the multiplex PCR reads into MiXCR, producing one record per CDR3 protein. The sample carries 680,000 or so distinct CDR3 sequences, about a fifth recorded once. Source material: peripheral blood. The receptors were sampled from a woman aged 18-35 years with stable Graves' hyperthyroidism. Some clones in this sample may be carry-over from other donors' samples. CDR3s include the opening cysteine and the closing phenylalanine or tryptophan. D genes are given only for firm matches. Some rows mark clone size as missing; the rest say once, few, many or name a class of expanded clone.

D: .
V: TRBV6-5
size: many
J: TRBJ2-6
DNA: TGTGCCAGCCAGTTTGGGGCCAACGTCCTGACTTTC
CDR3: CASQFGANVLTF

D: TRBD1
V: TRBV20-1
size: .
J: TRBJ2-5
DNA: TGCAGTGCTAGAGATCATCTTGGACAGGGTGAAGAGACCCAGTACTTC
CDR3: CSARDHLGQGEETQYF

D: TRBD1
V: TRBV6-2/TRBV6-3
size: many
J: TRBJ2-5
DNA: TGTGCCAGCAGTTACTCGAGGGACAGGAAAGACCAAGAGACCCAGTACTTC
CDR3: CASSYSRDRKDQETQYF

D: .
V: TRBV10-2
size: .
J: TRBJ2-7
DNA: TGCGCCAGCAGGGACCGAATGGAGGGCGAGCAGTACTTC
CDR3: CASRDRMEGEQYF

D: TRBD2
V: TRBV6-5
size: many
J: TRBJ2-5
DNA: TGTGCCAGCGGGTTCGCGGGAGTGGAAGAGACCCAGTACTTC
CDR3: CASGFAGVEETQYF

D: TRBD2
V: TRBV7-2
size: many
J: TRBJ2-7
DNA: TGTGCCAGCAGCCCAGGGACTAGCGGGAGTAAATACTTC
CDR3: CASSPGTSGSKYF

D: .
V: TRBV6-1
size: .
J: TRBJ2-7
DNA: TGTGCCAGCAGTGAAGTCGAGAGGGCTTACGAGCAGTACTTC
CDR3: CASSEVERAYEQYF

D: .
V: TRBV5-6
size: many
J: TRBJ1-2
DNA: TGTGCCAGCAGCTCTGAGCGTGGGGGAGGCTCCTTCGGCTACACCTTC
CDR3: CASSSERGGGSFGYTF

D: TRBD1
V: TRBV6-2/TRBV6-3
size: many
J: TRBJ1-2
DNA: TGTGCCAGCAGCCCGGGACAGGGGGCAGAAGGCTACACCTTC
CDR3: CASSPGQGAEGYTF

D: .
V: TRBV30
size: .
J: TRBJ1-2
DNA: TGTGCCTGCCCAGGGAGTGAGTATGGCTACACCTTC
CDR3: CACPGSEYGYTF

D: .
V: TRBV2
size: many
J: TRBJ1-1
DNA: TGTGCCAGCACCTTAGGGGAGGGCACTGAAGCTTTCTTT
CDR3: CASTLGEGTEAFF

D: .
V: TRBV30
size: .
J: TRBJ1-1
DNA: TGTGCCTGGAGTAGGGGAGAATATGAAGCTTTCTTT
CDR3: CAWSRGEYEAFF

D: TRBD1
V: TRBV6-1
size: many
J: TRBJ1-2
DNA: TGTGCCAGCATTGAGCGGGCAGGGGGAGGCTACACCTTC
CDR3: CASIERAGGGYTF

D: .
V: TRBV15
size: .
J: TRBJ2-2
DNA: TGTGCCACCAGCAGAGCTACAGGGCCCGGGGAGCTGTTTTTT
CDR3: CATSRATGPGELFF

D: TRBD1
V: TRBV7-8
size: few
J: TRBJ1-5
DNA: TGTGCCAGCAGCCTCTACCCCCCGGGACAGAAGGATCAGCCCCAGCATTTT
CDR3: CASSLYPPGQKDQPQHF

D: .
V: TRBV7-2
size: many
J: TRBJ2-5
DNA: TGTGCCAGCAGCCCCCTGGGAGGACGGGAGACCCAGTACTTC
CDR3: CASSPLGGRETQYF

D: TRBD1
V: TRBV20-1
size: .
J: TRBJ1-2
DNA: TGCAGTGCAATACAGGGGTCGGGTGGCTACACCTTC
CDR3: CSAIQGSGGYTF

D: TRBD2
V: TRBV2
size: few
J: TRBJ2-1
DNA: TGTGCCAGCAGTGAGATAGATAGCGGGGGGGCCGGGGAGCAGTTCTTC
CDR3: CASSEIDSGGAGEQFF

D: TRBD1
V: TRBV6-5
size: many
J: TRBJ1-5
DNA: TGTGCCAGCAGTTCCTCACCGGGACAGGGGAGCAATCAGCCCCAGCATTTT
CDR3: CASSSSPGQGSNQPQHF

D: .
V: TRBV2
size: once
J: TRBJ1-2
DNA: TGTGCCAGCACTAAAACAGGGTTGGACTATGGCTACACCTTC
CDR3: CASTKTGLDYGYTF

D: .
V: TRBV30
size: few
J: TRBJ2-2
DNA: TGTGCCTGGACTGTAGCCGGGGAGCTGTTTTTT
CDR3: CAWTVAGELFF

D: TRBD1
V: TRBV10-3
size: many
J: TRBJ1-2
DNA: TGTGCCATCAGAGGACAGGAGAACTATGGCTACACCTTC
CDR3: CAIRGQENYGYTF

D: TRBD1
V: TRBV5-1
size: many
J: TRBJ1-1
DNA: TGCGCCAGCAGCTCCGGGACAGGGGGTTCGAACACTGAAGCTTTCTTT
CDR3: CASSSGTGGSNTEAFF

D: .
V: TRBV6-1
size: .
J: TRBJ1-1
DNA: TGTGCCAGCAGCGGTGGGGCATCTTACACTGAAGCTTTCTTT
CDR3: CASSGGASYTEAFF

D: .
V: TRBV20-1
size: .
J: TRBJ2-7
DNA: TGCAGTGCTAGGCGGGGGGACAGAGAGTACGAGCAGTACTTC
CDR3: CSARRGDREYEQYF

D: .
V: TRBV6-4
size: many
J: TRBJ1-1
DNA: TGTGCCAGCAGGGAGGGCTCAGGGGCGCTTTTCTTT
CDR3: CASREGSGALFF

D: TRBD2
V: TRBV6-5
size: many
J: TRBJ2-5
DNA: TGTGCCAGCAAGTTGGGCGGGAGTAAGCAAGAGACCCAGTACTTC
CDR3: CASKLGGSKQETQYF

D: .
V: TRBV15
size: .
J: TRBJ1-2
DNA: TGTGCCACCAGCAAAACCAGGGACACGCCTGGGCATGGCTACACCTTC
CDR3: CATSKTRDTPGHGYTF

D: .
V: TRBV27
size: few
J: TRBJ1-3
DNA: TGTGCCAGCAGCCTTACATACAGGGACGGAAACACCATATATTTT
CDR3: CASSLTYRDGNTIYF

D: .
V: TRBV15
size: many
J: TRBJ1-2
DNA: TGTGCCACCAGCCCAAAACCGACAGCCAACTATGGCTACACCTTC
CDR3: CATSPKPTANYGYTF

D: .
V: TRBV6-5
size: many
J: TRBJ1-5
DNA: TGTGCCAGCAGTTACTCGGAGGGTCGGAGCAATCAGCCCCAGCATTTT
CDR3: CASSYSEGRSNQPQHF

D: TRBD2
V: TRBV7-3
size: many
J: TRBJ2-2
DNA: TGTGCCAGCAGCTTAACTAGCGGGAGTGGCGGGGAGCTGTTTTTT
CDR3: CASSLTSGSGGELFF

D: TRBD1
V: TRBV20-1
size: .
J: TRBJ1-1
DNA: TGCAGTGCTAGAGGACAGGGGGCAGTTACTCAGGCTGAAGCTTTCTTT
CDR3: CSARGQGAVTQAEAFF

D: .
V: TRBV6-1
size: .
J: TRBJ1-6
DNA: TGTGCCAGCAGAGCGGGGCTCGGGGATAATTCACCCCTCCACTTT
CDR3: CASRAGLGDNSPLHF

D: .
V: TRBV12-3/TRBV12-4
size: .
J: TRBJ1-2
DNA: TGTGCCAGCAGTGGGGGACCTGGGCATAACTATGGCTACACCTTC
CDR3: CASSGGPGHNYGYTF

D: .
V: TRBV28
size: many
J: TRBJ2-7
DNA: TGTGCCAGCAGTCCGCCTCGGGTTCACGAGCAGTACTTC
CDR3: CASSPPRVHEQYF

D: TRBD2
V: TRBV2
size: .
J: TRBJ2-5
DNA: TGTGCCAGCAGTGAACTAGCGGGACCCCAAGAGACCCAGTACTTC
CDR3: CASSELAGPQETQYF

D: .
V: TRBV12-3/TRBV12-4
size: .
J: TRBJ1-3
DNA: TGTGCCAGCAGCCGAAGCGCTGGAAACACCATATATTTT
CDR3: CASSRSAGNTIYF

D: .
V: TRBV20-1
size: many
J: TRBJ1-2
DNA: TGCAGTGGGGGGGACCGCTACCCTACCGCCTATGGCTACACCTTC
CDR3: CSGGDRYPTAYGYTF

D: .
V: TRBV20-1
size: many
J: TRBJ1-5
DNA: TGCAGTGCTAGCCAGGGCCCAGAGGGCAATCAGCCCCAGCATTTT
CDR3: CSASQGPEGNQPQHF

D: TRBD2
V: TRBV12-3/TRBV12-4
size: .
J: TRBJ2-5
DNA: TGTGCCAGCAGACGGACTAGCGGGGGGACGGAGACCCAGTACTTC
CDR3: CASRRTSGGTETQYF

D: .
V: TRBV6-1
size: many
J: TRBJ1-6
DNA: TGTGCCAGCAGCCCCGGGACATTACATTCACCCCTCCACTTT
CDR3: CASSPGTLHSPLHF

D: TRBD2
V: TRBV20-1
size: .
J: TRBJ2-5
DNA: TGCAGTGCTAGAGATCGGCTAGCGGGGGGGCCTGTTTCAGAGACCCAGTACTTC
CDR3: CSARDRLAGGPVSETQYF

D: TRBD1
V: TRBV12-3/TRBV12-4
size: many
J: TRBJ2-7
DNA: TGTGCCAGCGCCTCGGGCCAGGGGGTCCACGAGCAGTACTTC
CDR3: CASASGQGVHEQYF

D: .
V: TRBV6-5
size: many
J: TRBJ1-5
DNA: TGTGCCAGCAGCCAGACAGCGAGACATCAGCCCCAGCATTTT
CDR3: CASSQTARHQPQHF

D: TRBD2
V: TRBV7-3
size: few
J: TRBJ2-5
DNA: TGTGCCAGCTCCGCGGGGGGGGTGGAGACCCAGTACTTC
CDR3: CASSAGGVETQYF

D: .
V: TRBV6-1
size: .
J: TRBJ2-5
DNA: TGTGCCAGCAGTCCGTGGGGCCTTCCGCTGACCCAGTACTTC
CDR3: CASSPWGLPLTQYF

D: TRBD1
V: TRBV6-1
size: once
J: TRBJ1-2
DNA: TGTGCCAGCAGAGCCGGGACAGTTCTTAACTATGGCTACACCTTC
CDR3: CASRAGTVLNYGYTF

D: .
V: TRBV28
size: many
J: TRBJ1-6
DNA: TGTGCCAGCAGTCCCGACGGACGGGCCCCTATGGTCCCCTATAATTCACCCCTCCACTTT
CDR3: CASSPDGRAPMVPYNSPLHF

D: .
V: TRBV6-1
size: many
J: TRBJ2-5
DNA: TGTGCCAGCAGTACGGGGGGCCTACAAGAGACCCAGTACTTC
CDR3: CASSTGGLQETQYF

D: .
V: TRBV5-1
size: few
J: TRBJ2-7
DNA: TGCGCCAGCAGCTTGGCCTCCCGGGACAGCGGGTCCTACGAGCAGTACTTC
CDR3: CASSLASRDSGSYEQYF

D: .
V: TRBV4-1
size: .
J: TRBJ1-2
DNA: TGCGCCAGCAGCCAAGTGATTTCCCGGGATAAGGGCTACACCTTC
CDR3: CASSQVISRDKGYTF

D: TRBD2
V: TRBV28
size: many
J: TRBJ2-7
DNA: TGTGCCAGCAGTTTATCGGCTAGCGGGGGCCCCTACGAGCAGTACTTC
CDR3: CASSLSASGGPYEQYF